The rows below give T cell receptor beta chains drawn from one sample of a study of OX40 agonist ivuxolimab in advanced cancers. Assay used: immunoSEQ multiplex PCR; TCRdb lists only in-frame clones, some missing. The sample consists of 55,000 to 90,000 clones, 70% to 90% of them appearing once. The sample in question was CD4+ or CD8+ T cells sorted from blood, obtained in a trial of the OX40 agonist ivuxolimab. These receptors were collected from an adult with an advanced solid tumor such as melanoma, head and neck, liver or kidney cancer. The CDR3 runs from the conserved cysteine through the conserved F or W. A D gene is named only where the DNA matches it firmly. Where a row states a size, it is once, few, many or the class of an expanded clone; other rows omit it.

j_gene: TRBJ1-6; d_gene: TRBD1; abundance: .; v_gene: TRBV5-1; CDR3aa: CASSSRGPNSPLHF; CDR3nt: TGCGCCAGCAGCTCCAGGGGGCCAAATTCACCCCTCCACTTT
j_gene: TRBJ1-1; d_gene: TRBD1; abundance: .; v_gene: TRBV10-1; CDR3aa: CASSDHDRGEAFF; CDR3nt: TGCGCCAGCAGTGACCACGACAGGGGTGAAGCTTTCTTT
j_gene: TRBJ2-7; d_gene: .; abundance: .; v_gene: TRBV18; CDR3aa: CASSPRDDEQYF; CDR3nt: TGTGCCAGCTCACCCAGAGACGACGAGCAGTACTTC
j_gene: TRBJ1-1; d_gene: TRBD1; abundance: once; v_gene: TRBV7-9; CDR3aa: CASSADRDKDTEAFF; CDR3nt: TGTGCCAGCAGCGCGGACAGGGATAAAGACACTGAAGCTTTCTTT
j_gene: TRBJ2-3; d_gene: .; abundance: .; v_gene: TRBV7-9; CDR3aa: CASSLVVSDTQYF; CDR3nt: TGTGCCAGCAGCTTAGTGGTGTCAGATACGCAGTATTTT
j_gene: TRBJ2-6; d_gene: .; abundance: .; v_gene: TRBV4-1; CDR3aa: CASSLPSSGANVLTF; CDR3nt: TGCGCCAGCAGCCTTCCGAGCTCTGGGGCCAACGTCCTGACTTTC
j_gene: TRBJ1-1; d_gene: .; abundance: .; v_gene: TRBV7-9; CDR3aa: CASNPGQNTEAFF; CDR3nt: TGTGCCAGCAACCCGGGGCAGAACACTGAAGCTTTCTTT
j_gene: TRBJ2-5; d_gene: .; abundance: .; v_gene: TRBV6-1; CDR3aa: CATELTGKETQYF; CDR3nt: TGTGCCACCGAATTGACAGGAAAAGAGACCCAGTACTTC
j_gene: TRBJ1-5; d_gene: TRBD1; abundance: .; v_gene: TRBV5-5; CDR3aa: CASSGGTGVGWSNQPQHF; CDR3nt: TGTGCCAGCAGCGGCGGGACAGGGGTCGGTTGGAGCAATCAGCCCCAGCATTTT
j_gene: TRBJ2-1; d_gene: TRBD2; abundance: .; v_gene: TRBV6-5; CDR3aa: CASSPSGGIYSEQFF; CDR3nt: TGTGCCAGCAGCCCCAGCGGGGGGATCTACAGTGAGCAGTTCTTC
j_gene: TRBJ2-1; d_gene: .; abundance: .; v_gene: TRBV28; CDR3aa: CASSTRRGWDEQFF; CDR3nt: TGTGCCAGCAGTACAAGGAGGGGATGGGATGAGCAGTTCTTC
j_gene: TRBJ2-2; d_gene: .; abundance: .; v_gene: TRBV7-3; CDR3aa: CASSYGGTGELFF; CDR3nt: TGTGCCAGCAGCTATGGGGGCACCGGGGAGCTGTTTTTT
j_gene: TRBJ2-5; d_gene: .; abundance: .; v_gene: TRBV7-6; CDR3aa: CASSLAPGNQETQYF; CDR3nt: TGTGCCAGCAGCTTAGCCCCCGGCAACCAAGAGACCCAGTACTTC
j_gene: TRBJ1-1; d_gene: .; abundance: .; v_gene: TRBV9; CDR3aa: CASSYTTRGTEAFF; CDR3nt: TGTGCCAGCAGCTATACGACCCGAGGCACTGAAGCTTTCTTT
j_gene: TRBJ1-1; d_gene: .; abundance: .; v_gene: TRBV19; CDR3aa: CASSSAGRGETEAFF; CDR3nt: TGTGCCTCCTCGTCGGCAGGGAGAGGAGAAACTGAAGCTTTCTTT
j_gene: TRBJ2-3; d_gene: .; abundance: .; v_gene: TRBV5-1; CDR3aa: CASSLAVQASTDTQYF; CDR3nt: TGCGCCAGCAGCTTGGCCGTACAGGCGAGCACAGATACGCAGTATTTT
j_gene: TRBJ2-2; d_gene: .; abundance: .; v_gene: TRBV2; CDR3aa: CAINSGTSGTGELFF; CDR3nt: TGTGCCATAAATTCCGGGACAAGCGGCACCGGGGAGCTGTTTTTT
j_gene: TRBJ1-3; d_gene: .; abundance: .; v_gene: TRBV7-9; CDR3aa: CASSSPHSTKNLGNTIYF; CDR3nt: TGTGCCAGCAGCTCCCCTCACAGCACGAAGAATCTTGGAAACACCATATATTTT
j_gene: TRBJ1-4; d_gene: .; abundance: .; v_gene: TRBV4-2; CDR3aa: CASSSLSGPQNEKLFF; CDR3nt: TGTGCCAGCAGCTCATTGTCCGGACCGCAAAATGAAAAACTGTTTTTT
j_gene: TRBJ1-4; d_gene: TRBD1; abundance: .; v_gene: TRBV9; CDR3aa: CASSVSDGTGAGVATNEKLFF; CDR3nt: TGTGCCAGCAGCGTATCAGATGGGACAGGGGCAGGAGTTGCAACTAATGAAAAACTGTTTTTT
j_gene: TRBJ2-1; d_gene: TRBD2; abundance: .; v_gene: TRBV2; CDR3aa: CASGASGYNEQFF; CDR3nt: TGTGCCAGCGGGGCTAGCGGTTACAATGAGCAGTTCTTC
j_gene: TRBJ1-1; d_gene: .; abundance: .; v_gene: TRBV9; CDR3aa: CASSYTDYTEAFF; CDR3nt: TGTGCCAGCAGCTATACAGATTACACTGAAGCTTTCTTT
j_gene: TRBJ2-5; d_gene: TRBD2; abundance: .; v_gene: TRBV2; CDR3aa: CASKGLAAQETQYF; CDR3nt: TGTGCCAGCAAGGGACTAGCGGCCCAAGAGACCCAGTACTTC
j_gene: TRBJ1-5; d_gene: TRBD1; abundance: .; v_gene: TRBV4-1; CDR3aa: CASSRFFTWTGRISNQPQHF; CDR3nt: TGCGCCAGCAGCCGATTTTTCACCTGGACAGGGAGGATCAGCAATCAGCCCCAGCATTTT
j_gene: TRBJ1-4; d_gene: .; abundance: .; v_gene: TRBV11-2; CDR3aa: CASSLGTGNYEKLFF; CDR3nt: TGTGCCAGCAGCTTAGGAACAGGGAATTATGAAAAACTGTTTTTT
j_gene: TRBJ1-1; d_gene: TRBD1; abundance: .; v_gene: TRBV4-3; CDR3aa: CASSQEYAQGDTEAFF; CDR3nt: TGCGCCAGCAGCCAAGAATATGCACAGGGGGACACTGAAGCTTTCTTT
j_gene: TRBJ1-1; d_gene: TRBD1; abundance: .; v_gene: TRBV5-1; CDR3aa: CASSLTGTGGIGDTEAFF; CDR3nt: TGCGCCAGCAGCTTGACCGGGACAGGGGGCATTGGAGACACTGAAGCTTTCTTT
j_gene: TRBJ1-2; d_gene: .; abundance: .; v_gene: TRBV28; CDR3aa: CASHSGGAGGYTF; CDR3nt: TGTGCCAGCCACTCCGGGGGCGCAGGTGGCTACACCTTC
j_gene: TRBJ1-2; d_gene: .; abundance: .; v_gene: TRBV5-1; CDR3aa: CASSLERTGYGYTF; CDR3nt: TGCGCCAGCAGCTTGGAGCGGACGGGTTATGGCTACACCTTC
j_gene: TRBJ2-7; d_gene: .; abundance: .; v_gene: TRBV10-3; CDR3aa: CAISERASYEQYF; CDR3nt: TGTGCCATCAGTGAGCGGGCCTCCTACGAGCAGTACTTC